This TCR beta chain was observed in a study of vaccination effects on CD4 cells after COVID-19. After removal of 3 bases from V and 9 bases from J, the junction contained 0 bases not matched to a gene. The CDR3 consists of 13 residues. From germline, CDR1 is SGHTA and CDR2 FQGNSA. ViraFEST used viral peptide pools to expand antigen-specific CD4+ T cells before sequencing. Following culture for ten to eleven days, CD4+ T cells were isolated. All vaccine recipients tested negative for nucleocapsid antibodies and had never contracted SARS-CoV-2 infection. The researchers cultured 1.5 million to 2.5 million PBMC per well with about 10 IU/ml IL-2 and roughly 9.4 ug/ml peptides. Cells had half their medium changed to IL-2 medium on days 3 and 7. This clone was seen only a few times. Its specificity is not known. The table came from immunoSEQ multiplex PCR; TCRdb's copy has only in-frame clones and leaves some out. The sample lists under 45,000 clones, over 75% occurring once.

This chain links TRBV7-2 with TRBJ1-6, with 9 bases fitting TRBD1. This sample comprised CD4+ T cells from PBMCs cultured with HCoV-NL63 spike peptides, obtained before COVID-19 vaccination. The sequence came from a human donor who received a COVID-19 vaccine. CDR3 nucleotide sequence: TGTGCCAGCAGCTTGGACAGGGGTTCACCCCTCCACTTT. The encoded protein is CASSLDRGSPLHF.